This T cell receptor (beta chain) was documented in a study of cytotoxic CD8 clonotypes in ibrutinib-treated CLL. Study-level results: Clonality measured at baseline exceeded age-matched healthy donors, tracking circulating CD8+ T-cell counts. Shared public clonotypes were rare, and on treatment they either got smaller or stayed the same.

The CDR3 runs 11 residues. Germline loops: CDR1 SNHLY, CDR2 FYNNEI. Trimming took off 2 bases at V and 8 bases at J, with 6 bases between the two ends. Method: immunoSEQ multiplex PCR; TCRdb's copy keeps in-frame clones and lacks some. The table shows under 150,000 clones, with more than 85% occurring only once. This clone has only a few counts. Its antigen is as yet unknown. This specimen consisted of PBMCs, obtained after 12 months of ibrutinib treatment. The J gene is TRBJ1-1, the V gene TRBV2; D gene uncertain. This TCR derives from a human donor with chronic lymphocytic leukemia. Here the CDR3 reads CASSELLEAFF. The CDR3 DNA is TGTGCCAGCAGTGAACTACTAGAAGCTTTCTTT.